Shown below are 11 T cell receptor beta chains from a single sample sequenced in a study of metastatic and nonmetastatic thyroid tumors. Thyroid surgery had not been preceded by any treatment in any patient. TCRdb re-called clones from the PCR reads using MiXCR. The repertoire has 10,000 or so clones, roughly a third of them found once; the top ten carry about 22%. What was sequenced was tumor tissue. These receptors were obtained from a female donor with papillary thyroid cancer or a benign thyroid nodule (not recorded which). Some clones in this sample may be carry-over from other donors' samples.

To note about this clone: One junction end disagrees with the germline gene, perhaps due to a read error. CDR3 sequence reads: CVSSPRTGSTYGYTF. In DNA, the CDR3 is TGTGTCAGCAGTCCCCGGACAGGGAGTACCTACGGCTACACCTTC. The chain joins TRBV9 to TRBJ1-2, with 8 positions matching TRBD1. This CDR3 is 15 amino acids long. Germline CDR1 is SGDLS and CDR2 is YYNGEE.

This clone has just a few counts. The genes are TRBV28 and TRBJ1-2; possibly TRBD1 for D (5 bases). The length of the CDR3 is 12 residues. Trimming shortened V by 5 bases and J by 7 bases, and 11 bases separated the two germline ends. From germline, CDR1 is MDHEN and CDR2 SYDVKM. In DNA, the CDR3 is TGTGCCAGCAGTAGAGGGGAGGGTGGCTACACCTTC. Residues: CASSRGEGGYTF.

This clone has a single count. This chain connects TRBV7-8 to TRBJ1-1; D ambiguous. The CDR3 contains 13 residues. The germline V and J ends were trimmed by 8 bases and 1 base, with 11 bases remaining between them. Germline V gives CDR1 SGHVS, CDR2 FQNEAQ. The CDR3 here is CASVEAGNTEAFF. The DNA for the CDR3 is TGTGCCAGCGTCGAAGCGGGGAACACTGAAGCTTTCTTT. Complete variable domain (other parts from reference TRBV7-8 and TRBJ1-1): GAGVSQSPRYKVAKRGQDVALRCDPISGHVSLFWYQQALGQGPEFLTYFQNEAQLDKSGLPSDRFFAERPEGSVSTLKIQRTQQEDSAVYLCASVEAGNTEAFFGQGTRLTVV.

The rearrangement links TRBV12-3 or TRBV12-4 to TRBJ1-3; no firm D call. CDR3 length equals 13 residues. V was shortened by 5 bases and J by 8 bases, with 13 bases between the two germline ends. The CDR3, as DNA: TGTGCCAGCAGTACTGATGCTTTGGACACCATATATTTT. This codes for CASSTDALDTIYF.

The chain couples TRBV11-2 to TRBJ2-7, with a weak D call TRBD1 (5 bases). This CDR3 region has 15 residues. CDR1 SGHAT and CDR2 FQNNGV come from the germline V gene. With 5 bases removed from V and 0 bases from J, the gap between germline ends came to 14 bases. CDR3 DNA: TGTGCCAGCAGCATCCCAGGGTTTGGCTCCTACGAGCAGTACTTC. It is translated as CASSIPGFGSYEQYF. The variable domain in full, with the rest retrieved from reference TRBV11-2 and TRBJ2-7, is EAGVAQSPRYKIIEKRQSVAFWCNPISGHATLYWYQQILGQGPKLLIQFQNNGVVDDSQLPKDRFSAERLKGVDSTLKIQPAKLEDSAVYLCASSIPGFGSYEQYFGPGTRLTVT.

This clone was detected only a few times. The V and J genes are TRBV28 and TRBJ2-7; D is uncertain. This CDR3 region has 11 residues. Per germline, CDR1 MDHEN and CDR2 SYDVKM. The V gene lost 2 bases and the J gene lost 9 bases, with 8 bases spanning the gap. For the CDR3, the DNA is TGTGCCAGCAGTTTAACGGCGAGGCAGTACTTC. Its translation is CASSLTARQYF.

The chain employs TRBV27 and TRBJ2-7; possibly TRBD2 for D (5 bases). The CDR3 has 11 amino acids. Germline V gene data show CDR1 as MNHEY and CDR2 as SMNVEV (reference sequence). V was pared by 2 bases and J by 7 bases, with 6 bases between. CDR3 region: CASSLGGEQYF. The CDR3, as DNA: TGTGCCAGCAGTTTAGGCGGGGAGCAGTACTTC.

The chain employs TRBV20-1 and TRBJ1-1; 12 positions agree with TRBD1. There are 14 residues in the CDR3. Losses at the gene ends were 1 base for V and 8 bases for J; bases not matched to a gene: 5. The germline gives CDR1 DFQATT, CDR2 SNEGSKA (reference sequence). Here the CDR3 DNA reads TGCAGTGCTAGAGGTCCAGGGACAGGGGGCGAAGCTTTCTTT. It codes for CSARGPGTGGEAFF.

This sequence joins TRBV7-3 and TRBJ2-1, with 7 bases fitting TRBD2. V was clipped by 1 base and J by 3 bases; unmatched bases: 12. The V gene's germline CDR1 is SGHTA and CDR2 FQGTGA. The CDR3 is 18 residues long. The DNA for the CDR3 is TGTGCCAGCAGCTTAAATGTAGCGGGCCCAGGGTACTACAATGAGCAGTTCTTC. Translating it yields CASSLNVAGPGYYNEQFF.

This clone appeared many times. This rearrangement joins TRBV5-6 to TRBJ1-3; 8 bases agree with TRBD1. Per germline, CDR1 SGHDT and CDR2 YYEEEE. The CDR3 runs 17 residues. Trimming took 4 bases from V and 0 from J; bases not matched to a gene: 9. The CDR3 DNA reads as TGTGCCAGCAGCCCAGGGGACAGGCGGCACTCTGGAAACACCATATATTTT. Translation gives CASSPGDRRHSGNTIYF.

At least ten counts were recorded for this clone. The CDR3 nucleotides read TGTGCCAGCAGCTTGGGGGTAGTCTACAATGAGCAGTTCTTC. The encoded protein is CASSLGVVYNEQFF. The V call is TRBV5-6, the J call TRBJ2-1; D remains ambiguous. Trimming shortened V by 0 bases and J by 3 bases, and 7 bases separated the two germline ends. The CDR3 spans 14 residues. CDR1 SGHDT and CDR2 YYEEEE come from the germline V gene. The entire variable domain, with the rest obtained from reference TRBV5-6 and TRBJ2-1, is as follows: DAGVTQSPTHLIKTRGQQVTLRCSPKSGHDTVSWYQQALGQGPQFIFQYYEEEERQRGNFPDRFSGHQFPNYSSELNVNALLLGDSALYLCASSLGVVYNEQFFGPGTRLTVL.